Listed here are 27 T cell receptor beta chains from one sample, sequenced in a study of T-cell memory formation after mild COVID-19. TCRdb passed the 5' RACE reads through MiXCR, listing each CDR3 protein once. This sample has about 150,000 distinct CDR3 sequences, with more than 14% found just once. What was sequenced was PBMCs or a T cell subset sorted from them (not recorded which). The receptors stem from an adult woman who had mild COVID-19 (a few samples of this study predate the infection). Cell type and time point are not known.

CDR3 protein: CSARRMDGNYGYTF. The DNA of the CDR3 is TGCAGTGCTCGTCGAATGGACGGCAACTATGGCTACACCTTC. This sequence joins TRBV20-1 and TRBJ1-2; unclear D gene. The CDR3 is 14 amino acids. Germline-derived CDR1 and CDR2 are DFQATT and SNEGSKA (reference sequence). The germline V and J ends were trimmed by 5 bases and 2 bases, with 15 bases remaining between them.

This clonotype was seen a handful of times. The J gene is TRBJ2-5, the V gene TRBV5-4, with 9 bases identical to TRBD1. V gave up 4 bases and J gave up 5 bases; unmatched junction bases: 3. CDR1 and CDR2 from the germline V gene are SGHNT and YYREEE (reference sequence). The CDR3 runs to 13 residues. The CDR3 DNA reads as TGTGCCAGCAGCCAGGACAGGGGTGAGACCCAGTACTTC. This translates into CASSQDRGETQYF.

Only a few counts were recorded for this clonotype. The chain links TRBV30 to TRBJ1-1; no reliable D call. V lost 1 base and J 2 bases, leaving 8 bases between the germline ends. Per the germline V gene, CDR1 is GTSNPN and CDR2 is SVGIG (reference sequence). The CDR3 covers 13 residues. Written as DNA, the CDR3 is TGTGCCTGGAGTGGGGCGGCCAACACTGAAGCTTTCTTT. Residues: CAWSGAANTEAFF.

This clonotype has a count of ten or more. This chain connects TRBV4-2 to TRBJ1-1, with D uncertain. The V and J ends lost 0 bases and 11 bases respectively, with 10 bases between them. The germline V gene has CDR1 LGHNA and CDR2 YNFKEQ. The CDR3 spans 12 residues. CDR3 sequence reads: CASSQDSARAFF. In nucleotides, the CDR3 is TGTGCCAGCAGCCAAGACTCCGCGCGGGCTTTCTTT.

CDR3 protein: CASSFAPYEQYF. CDR3 DNA sequence: TGTGCCAGCAGTTTCGCCCCCTACGAGCAGTACTTC. The rearrangement joins TRBV12-3 or TRBV12-4 to TRBJ2-7; D call uncertain. Trimming removed 3 bases from V and 2 bases from J, with 5 bases in between. The CDR3 is 12 amino acids.

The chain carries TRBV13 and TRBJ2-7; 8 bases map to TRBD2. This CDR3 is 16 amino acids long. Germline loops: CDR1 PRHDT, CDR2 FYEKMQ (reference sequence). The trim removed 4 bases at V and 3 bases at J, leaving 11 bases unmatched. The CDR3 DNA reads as TGTGCCAGCAGCTCCACCGGGGGGGGTACAGACTACGAGCAGTACTTC. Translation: CASSSTGGGTDYEQYF. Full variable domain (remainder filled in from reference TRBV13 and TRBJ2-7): AAGVIQSPRHLIKEKRETATLKCYPIPRHDTVYWYQQGPGQDPQFLISFYEKMQSDKGSIPDRFSAQQFSDYHSELNMSSLELGDSALYFCASSSTGGGTDYEQYFGPGTRLTVT.

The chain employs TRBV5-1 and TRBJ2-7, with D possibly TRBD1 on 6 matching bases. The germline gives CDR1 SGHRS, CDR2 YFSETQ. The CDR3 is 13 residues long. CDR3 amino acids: CACRGIGAYEQYF. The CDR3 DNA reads TGCGCTTGTAGGGGGATCGGGGCCTACGAGCAGTACTTC. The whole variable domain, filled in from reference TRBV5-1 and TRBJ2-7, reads KAGVTQTPRYLIKTRGQQVTLSCSPISGHRSVSWYQQTPGQGLQFLFEYFSETQRNKGNFPGRFSGRQFSNSRSEMNVSTLELGDSALYLCACRGIGAYEQYFGPGTRLTVT.

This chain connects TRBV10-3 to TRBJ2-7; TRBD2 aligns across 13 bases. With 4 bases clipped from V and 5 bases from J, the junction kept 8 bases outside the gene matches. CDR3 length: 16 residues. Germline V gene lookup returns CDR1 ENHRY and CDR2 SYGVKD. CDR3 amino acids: CAISGAGTSGNNEQYF. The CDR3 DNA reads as TGTGCCATCAGTGGCGCCGGGACTAGCGGGAACAACGAGCAGTACTTC.

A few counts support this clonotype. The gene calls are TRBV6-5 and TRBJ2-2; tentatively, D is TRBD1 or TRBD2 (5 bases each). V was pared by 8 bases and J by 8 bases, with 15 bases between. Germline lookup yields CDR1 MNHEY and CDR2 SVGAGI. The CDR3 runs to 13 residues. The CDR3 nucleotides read TGTGCCAGCGGGACCGAACGAGCAGGGGAGCTGTTTTTT. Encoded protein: CASGTERAGELFF.

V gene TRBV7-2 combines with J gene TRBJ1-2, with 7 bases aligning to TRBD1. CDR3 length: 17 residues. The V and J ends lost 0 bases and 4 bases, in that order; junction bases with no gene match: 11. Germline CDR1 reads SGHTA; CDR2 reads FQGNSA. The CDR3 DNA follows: TGTGCCAGCAGCTTAGCGTTTGAAGGGGGCAGGAGCTATGGCTACACCTTC. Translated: CASSLAFEGGRSYGYTF. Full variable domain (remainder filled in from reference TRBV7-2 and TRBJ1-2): GAGVSQSPSNKVTEKGKDVELRCDPISGHTALYWYRQSLGQGLEFLIYFQGNSAPDKSGLPSDRFSAERTGGSVSTLTIQRTQQEDSAVYLCASSLAFEGGRSYGYTFGSGTRLTVV.

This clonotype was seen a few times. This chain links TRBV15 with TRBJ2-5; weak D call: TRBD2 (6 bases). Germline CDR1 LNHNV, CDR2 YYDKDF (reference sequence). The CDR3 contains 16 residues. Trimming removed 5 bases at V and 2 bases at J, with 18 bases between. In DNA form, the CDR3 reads TGTGCCACCAGCCGCCCCGGGAGTCCCCTACAAGAGACCCAGTACTTC. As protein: CATSRPGSPLQETQYF.

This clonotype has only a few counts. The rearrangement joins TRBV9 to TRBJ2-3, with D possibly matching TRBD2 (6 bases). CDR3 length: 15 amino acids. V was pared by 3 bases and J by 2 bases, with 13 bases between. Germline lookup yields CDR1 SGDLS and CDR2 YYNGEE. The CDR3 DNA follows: TGTGCCAGCAGCGGAGGAGGACTACTCACAGATACGCAGTATTTT. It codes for CASSGGGLLTDTQYF.

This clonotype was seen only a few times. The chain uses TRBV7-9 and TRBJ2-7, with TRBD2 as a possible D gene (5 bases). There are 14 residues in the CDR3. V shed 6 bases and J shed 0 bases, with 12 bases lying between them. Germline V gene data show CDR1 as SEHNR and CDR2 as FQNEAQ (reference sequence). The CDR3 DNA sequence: TGTGCCAGCAGTCCGGACTCGAGCTCCTACGAGCAGTACTTC. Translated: CASSPDSSSYEQYF.

CDR3 sequence: CASRTGMTDTQYF. CDR3 sequence (DNA): TGTGCCAGCAGGACAGGGATGACAGATACGCAGTATTTT. The chain links TRBV7-9 to TRBJ2-3; the match to TRBD1 covers 7 bases. The CDR3 loop spans 13 amino acids. After removal of 6 bases from V and 3 bases from J, the junction contained 3 bases not matched to a gene. CDR1 SEHNR and CDR2 FQNEAQ come from the germline V gene (reference sequence). Looking up the rest from reference TRBV7-9 and TRBJ2-3 gives the full variable domain: DTGVSQNPRHKITKRGQNVTFRCDPISEHNRLYWYRQTLGQGPEFLTYFQNEAQLEKSRLLSDRFSAERPKGSFSTLEIQRTEQGDSAMYLCASRTGMTDTQYFGPGTRLTVL.

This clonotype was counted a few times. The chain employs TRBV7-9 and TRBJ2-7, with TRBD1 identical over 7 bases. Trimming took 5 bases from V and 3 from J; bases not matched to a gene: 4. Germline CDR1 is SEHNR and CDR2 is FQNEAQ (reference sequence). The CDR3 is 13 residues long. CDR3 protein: CASSLWDSYEQYF. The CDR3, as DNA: TGTGCCAGCAGCCTTTGGGACAGCTACGAGCAGTACTTC.

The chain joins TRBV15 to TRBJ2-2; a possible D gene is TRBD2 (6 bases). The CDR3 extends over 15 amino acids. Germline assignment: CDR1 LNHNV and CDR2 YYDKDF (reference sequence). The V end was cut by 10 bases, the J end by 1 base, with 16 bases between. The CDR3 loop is CAIRGMVGNTGELFF. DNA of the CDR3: TGTGCCATTCGCGGGATGGTCGGGAACACCGGGGAGCTGTTTTTT.

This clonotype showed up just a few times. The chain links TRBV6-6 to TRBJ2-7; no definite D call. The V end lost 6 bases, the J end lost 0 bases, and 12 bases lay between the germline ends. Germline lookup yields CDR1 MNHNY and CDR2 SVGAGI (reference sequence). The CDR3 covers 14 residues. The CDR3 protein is CASSLRHSSYEQYF. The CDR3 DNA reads TGTGCCAGCAGCTTGAGACACAGCTCCTACGAGCAGTACTTC.

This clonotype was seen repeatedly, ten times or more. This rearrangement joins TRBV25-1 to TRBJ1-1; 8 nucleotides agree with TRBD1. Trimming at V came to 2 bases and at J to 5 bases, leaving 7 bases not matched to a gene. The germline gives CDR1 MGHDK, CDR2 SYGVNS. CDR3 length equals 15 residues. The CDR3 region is CASSELRQGKTEAFF. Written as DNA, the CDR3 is TGTGCCAGCAGTGAACTCCGACAGGGGAAGACTGAAGCTTTCTTT.

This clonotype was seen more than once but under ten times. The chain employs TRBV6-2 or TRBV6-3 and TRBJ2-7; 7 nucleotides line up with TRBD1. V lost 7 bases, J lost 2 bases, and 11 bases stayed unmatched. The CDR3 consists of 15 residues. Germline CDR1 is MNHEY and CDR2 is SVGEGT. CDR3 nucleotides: TGTGCCAGCACCCCCCGACAGGGTATAACCTACGAGCAGTACTTC. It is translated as CASTPRQGITYEQYF.

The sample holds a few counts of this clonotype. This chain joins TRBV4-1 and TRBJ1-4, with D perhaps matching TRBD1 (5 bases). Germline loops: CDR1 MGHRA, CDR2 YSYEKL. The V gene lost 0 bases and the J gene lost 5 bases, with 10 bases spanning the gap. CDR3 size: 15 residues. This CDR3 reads CASSQEHRKNEKLFF. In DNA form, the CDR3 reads TGCGCCAGCAGCCAAGAACACAGGAAGAATGAAAAACTGTTTTTT.

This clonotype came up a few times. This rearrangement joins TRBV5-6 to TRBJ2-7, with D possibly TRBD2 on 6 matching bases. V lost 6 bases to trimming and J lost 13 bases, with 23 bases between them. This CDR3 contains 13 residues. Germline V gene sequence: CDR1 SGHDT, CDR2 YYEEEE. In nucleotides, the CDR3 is TGTGCCAGCAATTTGAGGGGCCGGGACTCCTATTACTTC. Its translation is CASNLRGRDSYYF.

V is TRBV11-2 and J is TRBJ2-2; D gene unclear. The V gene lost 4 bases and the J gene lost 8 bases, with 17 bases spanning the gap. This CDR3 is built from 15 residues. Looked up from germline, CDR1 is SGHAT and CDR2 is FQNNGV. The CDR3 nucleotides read TGTGCCAGCAGCTCCCGACAAGGGCCCACGGGGGAGCTGTTTTTT. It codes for CASSSRQGPTGELFF.

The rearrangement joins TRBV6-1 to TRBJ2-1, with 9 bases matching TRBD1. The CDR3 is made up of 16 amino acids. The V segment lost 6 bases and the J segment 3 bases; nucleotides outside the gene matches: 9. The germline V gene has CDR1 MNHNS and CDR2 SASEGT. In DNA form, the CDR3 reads TGTGCCAGCAGGAAGGCACCGGGACAGGGCTACAATGAGCAGTTCTTC. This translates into CASRKAPGQGYNEQFF.

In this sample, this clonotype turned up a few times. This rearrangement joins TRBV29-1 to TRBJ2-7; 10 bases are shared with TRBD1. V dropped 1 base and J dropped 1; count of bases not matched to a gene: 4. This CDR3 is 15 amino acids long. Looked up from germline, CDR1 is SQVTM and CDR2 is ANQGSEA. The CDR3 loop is CSVEGRGQGSYEQYF. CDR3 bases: TGCAGCGTTGAAGGTCGGGGACAGGGGTCCTACGAGCAGTACTTC.

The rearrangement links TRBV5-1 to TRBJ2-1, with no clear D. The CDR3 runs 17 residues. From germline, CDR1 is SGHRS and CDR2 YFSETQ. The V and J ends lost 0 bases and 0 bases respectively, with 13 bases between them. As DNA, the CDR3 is TGCGCCAGCAGCTTGGCCAGTTTATCCCACTCCTACAATGAGCAGTTCTTC. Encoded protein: CASSLASLSHSYNEQFF.

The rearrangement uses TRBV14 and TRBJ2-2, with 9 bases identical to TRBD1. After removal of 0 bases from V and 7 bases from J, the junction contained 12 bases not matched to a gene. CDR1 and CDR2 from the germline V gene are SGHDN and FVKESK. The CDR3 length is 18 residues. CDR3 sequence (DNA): TGTGCCAGCAGCCAAGATCCCGTCGGGACAGGGTATAGCGGGGAGCTGTTTTTT. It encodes CASSQDPVGTGYSGELFF.

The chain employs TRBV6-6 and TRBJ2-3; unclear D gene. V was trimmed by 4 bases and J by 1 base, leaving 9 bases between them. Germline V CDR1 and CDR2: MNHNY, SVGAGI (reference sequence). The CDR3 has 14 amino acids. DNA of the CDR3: TGTGCCAGCAGTTCGCAGATGGGCACAGATACGCAGTATTTT. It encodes CASSSQMGTDTQYF.